This T cell receptor (beta chain) was captured in a study of T-cell reconstitution after alpha-beta-depleted transplantation in children. Germline assignment: CDR1 MNHEY and CDR2 SVGAGI. V lost 6 bases and J lost 6, with 18 bases in between. The length of the CDR3 is 14 residues. A word on this clonotype: The antigen is not known.

Study results and limitations: One year post-transplant, T-cell counts and diversity were largely derived from T cells produced anew.

Molecular barcoding with unique molecular identifiers was used for the TCRbeta library. TCRdb re-called the PCR reads with MiXCR, one entry per CDR3 protein. The sample gives about 580,000 distinct CDR3 sequences, 20% to 25% of which show up once; over 12% is in the top ten. The specimen was PBMCs, mostly from graft donor cells, collected 360 days after TCRalphabeta/CD19-depleted stem cell transplant. The receptor was isolated from a boy less than two years old who had a stem cell transplant for acute myeloid leukemia, so the T cells may come from the graft donor. The chain has TRBV6-5 and TRBJ2-7, with no clear D. CDR3 sequence (DNA): TGTGCCAGCAGCTACAACGACCTTGGTGGCGAGCAGTACTTC. This codes for CASSYNDLGGEQYF.